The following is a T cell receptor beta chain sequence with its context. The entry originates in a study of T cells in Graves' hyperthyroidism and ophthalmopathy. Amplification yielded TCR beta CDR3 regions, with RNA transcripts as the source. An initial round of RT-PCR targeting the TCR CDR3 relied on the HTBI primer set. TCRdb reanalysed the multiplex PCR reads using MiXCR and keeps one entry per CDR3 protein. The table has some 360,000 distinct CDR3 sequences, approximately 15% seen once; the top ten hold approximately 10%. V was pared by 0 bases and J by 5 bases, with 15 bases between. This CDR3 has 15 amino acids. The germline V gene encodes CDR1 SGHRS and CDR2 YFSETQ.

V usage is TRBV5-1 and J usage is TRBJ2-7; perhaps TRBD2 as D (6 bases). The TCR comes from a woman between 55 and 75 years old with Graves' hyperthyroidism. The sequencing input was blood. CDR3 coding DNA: TGCGCCAGCAGCTTGGGTTCCCGGGGGAAGGACGAGCAGTACTTC. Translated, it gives CASSLGSRGKDEQYF.